The 8 T cell receptor beta chains given below trace back to one sample, sequenced in a study of T cells after posttransplantation cyclophosphamide. The assay was immunoSEQ multiplex PCR, and TCRdb's table has in-frame clones only and misses some. Of about 24,000 clones in the sample, approximately 85% were seen once. Input material: PBMCs. Every receptor here comes from a woman aged 55 to 70 with a blood cancer, CMV-positive, and with a related stem cell donor.

The chain links TRBV2 to TRBJ1-2, with D hard to call. Trimming took off 2 bases at V and 0 bases at J, with 10 bases between the two ends. CDR3 size: 15 residues. Per germline, CDR1 SNHLY and CDR2 FYNNEI. The CDR3 nucleotides read TGTGCCAGCAGTGAATCCTCAACAGCTAACTATGGCTACACCTTC. Amino acids: CASSESSTANYGYTF. Using reference TRBV2 and TRBJ1-2 for the parts outside the CDR3, the full variable domain is EPEVTQTPSHQVTQMGQEVILRCVPISNHLYFYWYRQILGQKVEFLVSFYNNEISEKSEIFDDQFSVERPDGSNFTLKIRSTKLEDSAMYFCASSESSTANYGYTFGSGTRLTVV.

The rearrangement joins TRBV19 to TRBJ1-3, with D tentatively TRBD1 (6 bases). CDR3 length: 14 residues. Germline lookup yields CDR1 LNHDA and CDR2 SQIVND (reference sequence). The V end lost 6 bases, the J end lost 4 bases, and 13 bases lay between the germline ends. CDR3 coding DNA: TGTGCCAGTAGGACTACAGGGACGGGAAACACCATATATTTT. Translating it yields CASRTTGTGNTIYF. Based on the CDR3 plus reference TRBV19 and TRBJ1-3, the full variable domain is DGGITQSPKYLFRKEGQNVTLSCEQNLNHDAMYWYRQDPGQGLRLIYYSQIVNDFQKGDIAEGYSVSREKKESFPLTVTSAQKNPTAFYLCASRTTGTGNTIYFGEGSWLTVV.

V and J are TRBV29-1 and TRBJ1-5, with D perhaps TRBD1 (5 bases). CDR1 is SQVTM, CDR2 ANQGSEA, per germline. There are 14 residues in the CDR3. The V and J ends lost 6 bases and 7 bases respectively, with 19 bases between them. The DNA of the CDR3 is TGCAGCGTCGCCGTTGGGCAGGGAAGGCAGCCCCAGCATTTT. The encoded protein is CSVAVGQGRQPQHF.

The J gene is TRBJ1-2, the V gene TRBV18, with 7 bases lining up with TRBD1. V gave up 5 bases and J gave up 8 bases; unmatched junction bases: 8. The CDR3 totals 13 residues. Germline loops: CDR1 KGHSH, CDR2 LQKENI. The CDR3 loop reads CASSKTGREGYTF. The CDR3 nucleotides are TGTGCCAGCTCAAAGACAGGGCGGGAAGGCTACACCTTC. Complete variable domain (other parts from reference TRBV18 and TRBJ1-2): NAGVMQNPRHLVRRRGQEARLRCSPMKGHSHVYWYRQLPEEGLKFMVYLQKENIIDESGMPKERFSAEFPKEGPSILRIQQVVRGDSAAYFCASSKTGREGYTFGSGTRLTVV.

The gene calls are TRBV5-4 and TRBJ2-5; possible D gene TRBD2, 6 bases. The J call may be faulty, since TRBJ2-7 better matches the DNA end. The germline V gene has CDR1 SGHNT and CDR2 YYREEE (reference sequence). This CDR3 has 15 residues. The CDR3 is CASSIGTRSSYEQYF. CDR3 nucleotide sequence: TGTGCCAGCAGCATTGGGACTCGAAGCTCCTACGAGCAGTACTTC.

The chain has TRBV30 and TRBJ2-3; D possibly corresponds to TRBD2 (6 bases). V dropped 3 bases and J dropped 3 bases, with 13 bases sitting between them. CDR1 is GTSNPN, CDR2 SVGIG, per germline (reference sequence). The CDR3 contains 14 residues. This CDR3 is CAWRVAGLTDTQYF. CDR3 nucleotides: TGTGCCTGGAGGGTAGCCGGACTAACAGATACGCAGTATTTT.

This clone was picked up one time. The rearrangement links TRBV5-1 to TRBJ2-1; a weak D match, TRBD2 (6 bases). CDR3 size: 15 residues. The V gene's germline CDR1 is SGHRS and CDR2 YFSETQ. V lost 3 bases and J 10 bases, leaving 20 bases between the germline ends. CDR3 coding DNA: TGCGCCAGCAGCTCCGGGACCGCCGGGGGAGAGGAGCAGTTCTTC. Translating it yields CASSSGTAGGEEQFF.

The chain employs TRBV4-2 and TRBJ2-5; TRBD2 aligns across 7 bases. The CDR3 covers 14 residues. CDR1 is LGHNA, CDR2 YNFKEQ, per germline. The V and J ends lost 5 bases and 2 bases, in that order; junction bases with no gene match: 5. The DNA for the CDR3 is TGTGCCAGCAGCTTATGGACTAGTCAAGAGACCCAGTACTTC. As protein: CASSLWTSQETQYF.